This is a list of T cell receptor beta chains from one sample in a study of T-cell reconstitution after alpha-beta-depleted transplantation in children. TCRdb re-derived calls from the PCR reads in MiXCR, one entry per CDR3 protein. The sample carries some 240,000 distinct CDR3 sequences, 9.7% recorded once. The material sequenced was PBMCs from the stem cell graft donor, taken from the stem cell graft. These receptors all stem from a human donor who donated a stem cell graft to a child with SCID. Each CDR3 is given with its conserved first and last residue. A D gene is named only where the DNA matches it firmly. Size tells how often a clone was seen (once, few, many) or the class of an expanded clone, and some rows leave it out.

d_gene	v_gene	len	j_gene	abundance	CDR3aa	CDR3nt
.	TRBV20-1	13	TRBJ1-1	.	CSAPGLGETEAFF	TGCAGTGCTCCCGGGCTCGGGGAGACTGAAGCTTTCTTT
.	TRBV5-1	14	TRBJ2-1	many	CASSLEEAANEQFF	TGCGCCAGCAGCTTGGAAGAGGCCGCCAATGAGCAGTTCTTC
.	TRBV9	16	TRBJ1-6	many	CASSPTGVSYNSPLHF	TGTGCCAGCAGCCCGACAGGTGTCTCCTATAATTCACCCCTCCACTTT
.	TRBV12-3/TRBV12-4	15	TRBJ1-2	many	CASSFITGEWGSYTF	TGTGCCAGCAGTTTTATTACCGGGGAATGGGGAAGCTACACCTTC
.	TRBV29-1	13	TRBJ2-5	many	CSVGRLVQETQYF	TGCAGCGTGGGCCGACTAGTCCAAGAGACCCAGTACTTC
TRBD1	TRBV5-1	14	TRBJ1-2	many	CASSRTGDFYGYTF	TGCGCCAGCAGCAGGACAGGGGACTTCTATGGCTACACCTTC
.	TRBV9	14	TRBJ2-6	many	CASSVRSGANVLTF	TGTGCCAGCAGCGTCCGCTCTGGGGCCAACGTCCTGACTTTC
TRBD1	TRBV12-3/TRBV12-4	18	TRBJ1-2	many	CASGRDRAAWSENYGYTF	TGTGCCAGCGGCCGGGACAGGGCCGCTTGGAGCGAAAACTATGGCTACACCTTC
.	TRBV7-2	14	TRBJ2-7	many	CASSLLARSYEQYF	TGTGCCAGCAGCCTCTTGGCCCGGTCCTACGAGCAGTACTTC
.	TRBV6-5	15	TRBJ1-5	many	CASSYSIGGGQPQHF	TGTGCCAGCAGTTACTCGATAGGGGGAGGTCAGCCCCAGCATTTT
.	TRBV18	12	TRBJ2-7	many	CASSLSLVEQYF	TGTGCCAGCTCACTTTCCCTCGTGGAGCAGTACTTC
TRBD2	TRBV19	19	TRBJ2-1	many	CASSLAFSGGAASYNEQFF	TGTGCCAGTAGTTTAGCCTTTAGCGGGGGGGCCGCGTCCTACAATGAGCAGTTCTTC
TRBD1	TRBV7-2	14	TRBJ2-3	many	CASSLMRGQDTQYF	TGTGCCAGCAGCTTAATGAGGGGGCAGGATACGCAGTATTTT
.	TRBV24-1	14	TRBJ2-5	many	CATSDSGAGETQYF	TGTGCCACCAGTGATTCTGGGGCGGGAGAGACCCAGTACTTC
TRBD2	TRBV28	14	TRBJ2-7	many	CASSSIGTTYEQYF	TGTGCCAGCAGCTCCATCGGGACTACCTACGAGCAGTACTTC
.	TRBV11-2	15	TRBJ1-5	.	CASSLDIQGSQPQHF	TGTGCCAGCAGCTTAGATATCCAGGGCTCTCAGCCCCAGCATTTT
TRBD2	TRBV4-1	16	TRBJ2-7	many	CASSQKGAGVSYEQYF	TGCGCCAGCAGCCAAAAGGGAGCGGGGGTTTCCTACGAGCAGTACTTC
.	TRBV20-1	15	TRBJ1-5	many	CSARVGLESNQPQHF	TGCAGTGCTAGAGTGGGGCTGGAGAGCAATCAGCCCCAGCATTTT
.	TRBV11-2	13	TRBJ1-6	many	CASSLPNNSPLHF	TGTGCCAGCAGCCTCCCCAATAATTCACCCCTCCACTTT
.	TRBV15	15	TRBJ1-2	many	CATSRVATGYYGYTF	TGTGCCACCAGCAGAGTCGCTACGGGCTACTATGGCTACACCTTC
TRBD1	TRBV5-1	14	TRBJ2-5	many	CASSMGQGEETQYF	TGCGCCAGCAGCATGGGACAGGGCGAAGAGACCCAGTACTTC
TRBD1	TRBV4-1	15	TRBJ1-2	many	CASSQETGAGYGYTF	TGCGCCAGCAGCCAGGAAACAGGGGCCGGCTATGGCTACACCTTC
.	TRBV7-3	12	TRBJ1-1	few	CASSSPQGEAFF	TGTGCCAGCAGCTCCCCACAGGGTGAAGCTTTCTTT
.	TRBV12-3/TRBV12-4	13	TRBJ2-6	many	CASSSPGANVLTF	TGTGCCAGCTCAAGCCCCGGGGCCAACGTCCTGACTTTC
.	TRBV5-1	17	TRBJ2-7	many	CASSLRITGALSYEQYF	TGCGCCAGCAGCCTCAGAATTACAGGTGCCCTCTCCTACGAGCAGTACTTC
TRBD2	TRBV5-1	17	TRBJ2-1	many	CASSLGSGGSAYNEQFF	TGCGCCAGCAGCCTCGGGAGCGGGGGGTCTGCATACAATGAGCAGTTCTTC
.	TRBV11-2	15	TRBJ1-2	many	CASSLSGQPLYGYTF	TGTGCCAGCAGCTTGTCAGGACAGCCACTCTATGGCTACACCTTC
TRBD2	TRBV9	17	TRBJ2-1	many	CASSVVSGGRGHNEQFF	TGTGCCAGCAGCGTAGTTTCGGGGGGTCGCGGTCACAATGAGCAGTTCTTC
TRBD2	TRBV9	17	TRBJ2-1	many	CASSVSRVAGPYNEQFF	TGTGCCAGCAGCGTTTCGAGGGTAGCGGGGCCTTACAATGAGCAGTTCTTC
.	TRBV4-2	12	TRBJ1-1	many	CASSQGGGEAFF	TGTGCCAGCAGCCAAGGAGGGGGAGAAGCTTTCTTT
.	TRBV20-1	11	TRBJ2-7	many	CSAGTSYEQYF	TGCAGTGCTGGGACATCCTACGAGCAGTACTTC
.	TRBV9	16	TRBJ1-3	many	CASSEWDGTSGNTIYF	TGTGCCAGCAGCGAGTGGGACGGGACCTCCGGAAACACCATATATTTT
.	TRBV2	16	TRBJ2-7	many	CASSEGRTKYSYEQYF	TGTGCCAGCAGTGAGGGCCGGACAAAGTACTCCTACGAGCAGTACTTC
.	TRBV5-1	15	TRBJ2-3	many	CASSRLQASTDTQYF	TGCGCCAGCAGTCGACTCCAAGCTAGCACAGATACGCAGTATTTT
TRBD1	TRBV4-2	16	TRBJ2-2	many	CASSPGQGGFTGELFF	TGTGCCAGCAGCCCAGGACAGGGAGGTTTCACCGGGGAGCTGTTTTTT
TRBD2	TRBV5-1	16	TRBJ2-3	many	CASSFLPAGGSDTQYF	TGCGCCAGCAGCTTTCTTCCAGCGGGGGGGTCAGATACGCAGTATTTT
.	TRBV6-1	16	TRBJ1-1	many	CASSPWGGNMNTEAFF	TGTGCCAGCAGCCCGTGGGGGGGTAATATGAACACTGAAGCTTTCTTT
.	TRBV18	14	TRBJ1-1	many	CASSPRAAGNEAFF	TGTGCCAGCTCACCACGGGCGGCCGGCAATGAAGCTTTCTTT
.	TRBV6-5	13	TRBJ2-7	many	CASSYRQDYEQYF	TGTGCCAGCAGTTACCGACAGGATTACGAGCAGTACTTC
.	TRBV4-3	15	TRBJ2-5	many	CASSQTSGSQETQYF	TGCGCCAGCAGCCAAACAAGCGGGTCTCAAGAGACCCAGTACTTC
TRBD1	TRBV11-1	14	TRBJ1-5	.	CASSPGQGHQPQHF	TGTGCCAGCAGCCCCGGACAGGGTCATCAGCCCCAGCATTTT
.	TRBV29-1	17	TRBJ2-1	many	CSVFPSTQGSNPNEQFF	TGCAGCGTTTTCCCTAGTACACAGGGATCCAACCCCAATGAGCAGTTCTTC
TRBD1	TRBV5-1	16	TRBJ1-4	many	CASSPGQGTTNEKLFF	TGCGCCAGCAGCCCCGGACAGGGAACAACTAATGAAAAACTGTTTTTT
.	TRBV5-1	15	TRBJ2-2	many	CASRPGTANTGELFF	TGCGCCAGCAGACCCGGGACGGCGAACACCGGGGAGCTGTTTTTT
.	TRBV5-1	14	TRBJ1-2	many	CASSLRGANYGYTF	TGCGCCAGCAGTTTGAGGGGAGCTAACTATGGCTACACCTTC
TRBD1	TRBV4-1	15	TRBJ2-5	many	CASTDRQGASETQYF	TGCGCCAGCACCGATCGACAGGGGGCTTCAGAGACCCAGTACTTC
.	TRBV3-1	13	TRBJ1-1	many	CASTRGARTEAFF	TGTGCCAGCACCCGGGGGGCTCGGACTGAAGCTTTCTTT